The 5 T cell receptor beta chains below come from one sample, sequenced in a study of response to subunit inactivated influenza vaccine. TCRdb reprocessed the RT-PCR reads via MiXCR and lists one record per CDR3 protein. The sample gives some 520,000 distinct CDR3 sequences, about 15% of which show up once; over 2.5% is in the top ten. Sequenced material: CD4+ T cells sorted from PBMCs, taken about 23 months after vaccination. These receptor sequences come from a man aged 45 to 75 who received an inactivated influenza vaccine.

This clonotype was counted at least ten times. The chain employs TRBV29-1 and TRBJ2-1; 10 bases are shared with TRBD2. This CDR3 spans 17 amino acids. The germline gives CDR1 SQVTM, CDR2 ANQGSEA. With 6 bases clipped from V and 2 bases from J, the junction kept 13 bases outside the gene matches. DNA of the CDR3: TGCAGCGTGCCCGGGCTAGCGGGAGACGGGGCCTACAATGAGCAGTTCTTC. Its protein product is CSVPGLAGDGAYNEQFF.

This clonotype was found a few times. V is TRBV5-1 and J is TRBJ1-1, with unresolved D. V was trimmed by 5 bases and J by 1 base, leaving 15 bases between them. This CDR3 spans 15 amino acids. CDR1 is SGHRS, CDR2 YFSETQ, per germline. The CDR3 bases are TGCGCCAGCAGGAAAATGGAACAGCAGAACACTGAAGCTTTCTTT. Encoded protein: CASRKMEQQNTEAFF.

V gene TRBV20-1 combines with J gene TRBJ2-1; 8 bases line up with TRBD2. The J segment lost 6 bases and the V segment lost 3 bases, leaving 7 bases of the junction unmatched. This CDR3 comprises 14 residues. Germline lookup yields CDR1 DFQATT and CDR2 SNEGSKA (reference sequence). This chain's CDR3 is CSASSGGGPNEQFF. The DNA of the CDR3 is TGCAGTGCTAGCAGCGGGGGTGGCCCCAATGAGCAGTTCTTC.

V usage is TRBV7-9 and J usage is TRBJ2-5; 13 nucleotides agree with TRBD2. The CDR3 is made up of 16 amino acids. The trim removed 3 bases at V and 5 bases at J, leaving 6 bases unmatched. The germline gives CDR1 SEHNR, CDR2 FQNEAQ (reference sequence). The CDR3, as DNA: TGTGCCAGCAGCTTTTGGACTAGCGGGAGAGGCGAGACCCAGTACTTC. Protein sequence: CASSFWTSGRGETQYF.

This chain uses TRBV10-3 with TRBJ1-5, with 7 bases lining up with TRBD1. Germline CDR1 reads ENHRY; CDR2 reads SYGVKD. V was pared by 7 bases and J by 0 bases, with 3 bases of the junction left unmatched. The CDR3 contains 14 residues. CDR3 amino acids: CAIKGTASNQPQHF. The CDR3 DNA reads TGTGCCATCAAAGGGACAGCTAGCAATCAGCCCCAGCATTTT.